Following are 26 T cell receptor beta chains from one sample sequenced in a study of CD8+CD57+ T cells in acquired aplastic anemia (dated by TCRdb to the late 2010s). Data came from an Illumina HiSeq 2000. Profiling of TCR beta VDJ combinations and CDR3 sequences used genomic DNA as the template. The public reads were reprocessed in TCRdb via fastp at Q25 and MiXCR, keeping in-frame beta chains. Each record represents a unique CDR3 protein, reported with the most common genes and DNA among its rows. A total of under 200,000 distinct CDR3 sequences appear in this sample, more than 45% of them only once. The ten largest clones capture around 2.9% of the sample. Patients chosen for sequencing had shown expansion of CD8+CD57+ cells by flow cytometry. Source material: sorted CD4+, CD8+, or CD8+CD57+ T cells (not recorded which) from PBMCs. The origin of the receptors is a human donor with aplastic anemia.

This clonotype was seen many times. The V and J genes are TRBV6-1 and TRBJ2-7; 7 nucleotides match TRBD1. The CDR3 is 13 amino acids. V lost 8 bases to trimming and J lost 3 bases; unmatched junction nucleotides: 7. Germline-derived CDR1 and CDR2 are MNHNS and SASEGT. CDR3 amino acids: CASVGTVIYEQYF. DNA of the CDR3: TGTGCCAGCGTGGGGACAGTGATCTACGAGCAGTACTTC.

V is TRBV15 and J is TRBJ1-2; D unclear. V lost 5 bases and J 2 bases, leaving 12 bases between the germline ends. Germline CDR1 and CDR2: LNHNV and YYDKDF (reference sequence). This CDR3 spans 14 amino acids. The chain's CDR3 is CATSPSQDNYGYTF. DNA of the CDR3: TGTGCCACCAGCCCCAGCCAGGACAACTATGGCTACACCTTC. The full variable domain, completed using reference TRBV15 and TRBJ1-2, is DAMVIQNPRYQVTQFGKPVTLSCSQTLNHNVMYWYQQKSSQAPKLLFHYYDKDFNNEADTPDNFQSRRPNTSFCFLDIRSPGLGDTAMYLCATSPSQDNYGYTFGSGTRLTVV.

This sequence joins TRBV29-1 and TRBJ1-2; 7 bases match TRBD1. Looked up from germline, CDR1 is SQVTM and CDR2 is ANQGSEA. With 7 bases clipped from V and 3 bases from J, the junction kept 8 bases outside the gene matches. The CDR3 spans 13 residues. The CDR3 loop reads CSAPTGSDYGYTF. For the CDR3, the DNA is TGCAGCGCCCCGACAGGGTCCGACTATGGCTACACCTTC. The variable domain in full, completed from reference TRBV29-1 and TRBJ1-2, reads SAVISQKPSRDICQRGTSLTIQCQVDSQVTMMFWYRQQPGQSLTLIATANQGSEATYESGFVIDKFPISRPNLTFSTLTVSNMSPEDSSIYLCSAPTGSDYGYTFGSGTRLTVV.

The CDR3 reads CASSFSKSREQYF. In DNA, the CDR3 is TGTGCCAGCAGCTTTAGCAAATCTCGCGAGCAGTACTTC. The genes are TRBV7-2 and TRBJ2-7; D is uncertain. The germline gives CDR1 SGHTA, CDR2 FQGNSA. The V gene lost 3 bases and the J gene lost 6 bases, with 12 bases spanning the gap. There are 13 residues in the CDR3.

This clonotype was recorded many times. The gene calls are TRBV20-1 and TRBJ1-5; D is undetermined. The CDR3 has 15 amino acids. Germline CDR1 reads DFQATT; CDR2 reads SNEGSKA (reference sequence). The ends were cut back, 0 bases at V and 3 bases at J, with 12 bases in the middle. The chain's CDR3 is CSARDRRLPNQPQHF. CDR3 in DNA: TGCAGTGCTAGAGATCGGCGACTGCCCAATCAGCCCCAGCATTTT.

About this clonotype itself: This could be a read error, since a much larger clone is one nucleotide away. The chain couples TRBV4-3 to TRBJ2-1; D call uncertain. The CDR3 spans 16 residues. Germline CDR1 is LGHNA and CDR2 is YSLEER. Trimming removed 0 bases at V and 0 bases at J, with 9 bases between. DNA of the CDR3: TGCGCCAGCAGCCAAGACGTATTGGGCTCCTACAATGAGCAGTTCTTC. Amino acid sequence: CASSQDVLGSYNEQFF.

The chain has TRBV12-3 or TRBV12-4 and TRBJ1-2, with no clear D. Trimming removed 3 bases at V and 1 base at J, with 9 bases between. The CDR3 totals 14 residues. The CDR3 DNA follows: TGTGCCAGCAGTTTCGGGCAGATTAACTATGGCTACACCTTC. Encoded protein: CASSFGQINYGYTF.

This clonotype has at least ten counts. The CDR3 DNA is TGTGCCAGCAGAATTCCTAACACTGAAGCTTTCTTT. Its protein is CASRIPNTEAFF. The chain uses TRBV7-3 and TRBJ1-1; D unclear. CDR1 SGHTA and CDR2 FQGTGA come from the germline V gene. Trimming removed 6 bases from V and 2 bases from J, with 7 bases in between. This CDR3 has 12 amino acids.

CDR3 bases: TGTGCCAGCAGTTTAGAGGGGGGTGCTGGGGCCAACGTCCTGACTTTC. Amino acids: CASSLEGGAGANVLTF. The chain couples TRBV12-3 or TRBV12-4 to TRBJ2-6; D tentatively reads TRBD1 or TRBD2 (6 bases each). This CDR3 is built from 16 residues. V lost 1 base to trimming and J lost 2 bases, with 9 bases between them.

This chain uses TRBV20-1 with TRBJ1-2; D unresolved. The V end was cut by 6 bases, the J end by 7 bases, with 12 bases between. The CDR3 is 11 residues long. The germline V gene has CDR1 DFQATT and CDR2 SNEGSKA (reference sequence). In DNA, the CDR3 is TGCAGTGCCTTCGGGGATCCTGGCTACACCTTC. Protein: CSAFGDPGYTF.

Only a few counts were recorded for this clonotype. V usage is TRBV30 and J usage is TRBJ1-2; the D gene is possibly TRBD1 (5 bases). The CDR3 runs to 10 residues. CDR1 is GTSNPN, CDR2 SVGIG, per germline (reference sequence). The V end lost 4 bases, the J end lost 8 bases, and 8 bases lay between the germline ends. In DNA form, the CDR3 reads TGTGCCTGGAAGAGGGGCGGCTACACCTTC. It yields the protein CAWKRGGYTF. Supplemented by reference TRBV30 and TRBJ1-2, the full variable domain reads SQTIHQWPATLVQPVGSPLSLECTVEGTSNPNLYWYRQAAGRGLQLLFYSVGIGQISSEVPQNLSASRPQDRQFILSSKKLLLSDSGFYLCAWKRGGYTFGSGTRLTVV.

This clonotype was counted many times. V usage is TRBV9 and J usage is TRBJ2-2, with 11 positions matching TRBD2. Germline V lookup: CDR1 SGDLS, CDR2 YYNGEE. CDR3 length equals 14 residues. V lost 3 bases and J lost 7; bases outside the gene matches: 2. The CDR3: CASSALAGVGELFF. In DNA, the CDR3 is TGTGCCAGCAGCGCACTAGCGGGAGTCGGGGAGCTGTTTTTT. The whole variable domain, remainder taken from reference TRBV9 and TRBJ2-2, is DSGVTQTPKHLITATGQRVTLRCSPRSGDLSVYWYQQSLDQGLQFLIQYYNGEERAKGNILERFSAQQFPDLHSELNLSSLELGDSALYFCASSALAGVGELFFGEGSRLTVL.

CDR3: CASSLLAGVSEQYF. CDR3 in DNA: TGTGCCAGCAGCCTACTAGCGGGAGTCTCCGAGCAGTACTTC. The chain combines TRBV12-3 or TRBV12-4 with TRBJ2-7; 11 bases agree with TRBD2. After removal of 6 bases from V and 6 bases from J, the junction contained 7 bases not matched to a gene. This CDR3 is built from 14 residues.

This clonotype has ten or more counts. The chain joins TRBV6-1 to TRBJ2-7, with TRBD1 matching over 7 bases. The V gene end was trimmed by 4 bases and the J gene end by 0 bases; junction bases not matched to a gene: 3. The CDR3 is 14 amino acids. The germline gives CDR1 MNHNS, CDR2 SASEGT. The CDR3 coding sequence is TGTGCCAGCAGTGTCGGGACAGTCTCCTACGAGCAGTACTTC. This codes for CASSVGTVSYEQYF.

The V gene is TRBV5-1, the J gene TRBJ2-1; 12 bases are a match to TRBD2. V was clipped by 4 bases and J by 8 bases; unmatched bases: 7. The CDR3 has 15 amino acids. Per the germline V gene, CDR1 is SGHRS and CDR2 is YFSETQ. CDR3 amino acids: CASSPRTSGNDEQFF. The CDR3, as DNA: TGCGCCAGCAGCCCAAGGACTAGCGGGAATGATGAGCAGTTCTTC.

The chain carries TRBV2 and TRBJ2-5; D might be TRBD2 (6 bases). The V end lost 6 bases, the J end lost 4 bases, and 15 bases lay between the germline ends. The CDR3 extends over 14 amino acids. CDR1 and CDR2 from the germline V gene are SNHLY and FYNNEI. Written as DNA, the CDR3 is TGTGCCAGCAGCTTAATCGACGGGAGAGAGACCCAGTACTTC. Its translation: CASSLIDGRETQYF.

The chain employs TRBV18 and TRBJ2-7; 10 bases match TRBD2. V gave up 6 bases and J gave up 3 bases; unmatched junction bases: 5. The CDR3 loop spans 14 amino acids. CDR1 is KGHSH, CDR2 LQKENI, per germline. The CDR3 protein is CASSPTSGDYEQYF. The CDR3 DNA sequence: TGTGCCAGCTCTCCAACTAGCGGGGACTACGAGCAGTACTTC.

This clonotype was seen once. V gene TRBV10-3 combines with J gene TRBJ2-3; TRBD2 matches at 7 bases. The germline V gene has CDR1 ENHRY and CDR2 SYGVKD. Losses at the gene ends were 2 bases for V and 3 bases for J; bases not matched to a gene: 5. The CDR3 has 15 residues. The CDR3 nucleotides read TGTGCCATCAGTGAGGGGCGACTAGCAACAGATACGCAGTATTTT. Amino acid sequence: CAISEGRLATDTQYF.

This clonotype was counted many times. The chain combines TRBV20-1 with TRBJ1-4; D might be TRBD1 (6 bases). This CDR3 spans 16 amino acids. The germline V gene has CDR1 DFQATT and CDR2 SNEGSKA (reference sequence). The V gene lost 2 bases and the J gene lost 5 bases, with 18 bases spanning the gap. Here the CDR3 reads CSARPPRGPFNEKLFF. The CDR3 DNA reads as TGCAGTGCTAGACCCCCCCGGGGGCCCTTCAATGAAAAACTGTTTTTT.

This clonotype showed up many times. The genes are TRBV7-3 and TRBJ2-1; 8 positions agree with TRBD2. The germline gives CDR1 SGHTA, CDR2 FQGTGA. There are 17 residues in the CDR3. Trimming cost V 0 bases and J 9 bases; bases outside gene matches: 13. The CDR3 loop is CASSLTQTSGRTGEQFF. In nucleotides, the CDR3 is TGTGCCAGCAGCTTAACCCAAACAAGCGGGAGAACGGGTGAGCAGTTCTTC.

The chain employs TRBV6-1 and TRBJ1-5; D is perhaps TRBD1 (5 bases). In germline, CDR1 is MNHNS, CDR2 SASEGT. Trimming pared 4 bases from V and 3 bases from J, leaving 10 bases between. This CDR3 contains 14 residues. CDR3 protein: CASSGREPNQPQHF. CDR3 sequence (DNA): TGTGCCAGCAGTGGCAGGGAACCCAATCAGCCCCAGCATTTT.

The chain uses TRBV29-1 and TRBJ1-1, with D possibly matching TRBD1 (6 bases). The V and J ends lost 6 bases and 5 bases respectively, with 13 bases between them. The CDR3 loop spans 12 amino acids. The germline V gene has CDR1 SQVTM and CDR2 ANQGSEA. CDR3 in amino acids: CSVTRQGTEAFF. The CDR3 bases are TGCAGCGTAACCAGGCAGGGGACTGAAGCTTTCTTT.

This clonotype was seen a few times. This chain uses TRBV2 with TRBJ2-1; D remains ambiguous. Germline V gene data show CDR1 as SNHLY and CDR2 as FYNNEI. CDR3 length: 13 residues. Trimming stripped 6 bases from V and 0 bases from J, with 6 bases between. CDR3 in DNA: TGTGCCAGCAGCGCAAGCTCCTACAATGAGCAGTTCTTC. Encoded protein: CASSASSYNEQFF. Based on the CDR3 plus reference TRBV2 and TRBJ2-1, the full variable domain is EPEVTQTPSHQVTQMGQEVILRCVPISNHLYFYWYRQILGQKVEFLVSFYNNEISEKSEIFDDQFSVERPDGSNFTLKIRSTKLEDSAMYFCASSASSYNEQFFGPGTRLTVL.

The rearrangement links TRBV6-1 to TRBJ1-1; a weak D match, TRBD1 (6 bases). This CDR3 is built from 14 residues. V was cut by 6 bases and J by 3 bases, with 14 bases left in between. Germline V gives CDR1 MNHNS, CDR2 SASEGT. The chain's CDR3 is CASSPEGGYTEAFF. DNA of the CDR3: TGTGCCAGCAGCCCCGAAGGGGGGTACACTGAAGCTTTCTTT.

The chain links TRBV5-1 to TRBJ1-6, with TRBD1 matching 7 bases. This CDR3 is built from 15 residues. The junction had 5 bases not matched to a gene; V was cut back by 0 bases and J by 8 bases. Germline V lookup: CDR1 SGHRS, CDR2 YFSETQ. CDR3 coding DNA: TGCGCCAGCAGCTTGGAGGCAGGGGGGGATTCACCCCTCCACTTT. It specifies CASSLEAGGDSPLHF. The variable domain in full, completed from reference TRBV5-1 and TRBJ1-6, reads KAGVTQTPRYLIKTRGQQVTLSCSPISGHRSVSWYQQTPGQGLQFLFEYFSETQRNKGNFPGRFSGRQFSNSRSEMNVSTLELGDSALYLCASSLEAGGDSPLHFGNGTRLTVT.

The chain links TRBV29-1 to TRBJ2-5; unclear D gene. Trimming took 0 bases from V and 5 from J, leaving 13 bases between them. CDR1 is SQVTM, CDR2 ANQGSEA, per germline. This CDR3 contains 14 residues. CDR3 DNA: TGCAGCGTTGAAGAAAGGGCAGTAGGGGAGACCCAGTACTTC. Translation: CSVEERAVGETQYF. Together with reference TRBV29-1 and TRBJ2-5, the CDR3 gives the full variable domain: SAVISQKPSRDICQRGTSLTIQCQVDSQVTMMFWYRQQPGQSLTLIATANQGSEATYESGFVIDKFPISRPNLTFSTLTVSNMSPEDSSIYLCSVEERAVGETQYFGPGTRLLVL.